This passage covers 18 T cell receptor beta chains from one sample sequenced in a study of blood T cells in healthy people across ages. Together with a sample-barcoded 5' primer, a J-beta primer mix was included in a second PCR lasting about 7 to 11 cycles. TCRdb ran MiXCR on the 5' RACE reads and lists one entry per CDR3 protein. The sample gives approximately 1,000,000 distinct CDR3 sequences, roughly two fifths of which show up once; around 12% is in the top ten. Input material: blood. The receptors shown here come from a man younger than 35 in good health.

The chain carries TRBV4-3 and TRBJ1-3, with D possibly TRBD1 on 5 matching bases. CDR1 is LGHNA and CDR2 is YSLEER in the germline V gene. V dropped 2 bases and J dropped 0 bases, with 11 bases sitting between them. The CDR3 is made up of 16 amino acids. The chain's CDR3 is CASSQWGRNSGNTIYF. The CDR3 coding sequence is TGCGCCAGCAGCCAATGGGGACGGAACTCTGGAAACACCATATATTTT.

This clonotype was counted ten times or more. V is TRBV12-3 or TRBV12-4 and J is TRBJ1-4; D is uncertain. The V end lost 3 bases, the J end lost 8 bases, and 10 bases lay between the germline ends. The CDR3 runs 13 residues. The CDR3 bases are TGTGCCAGCAGTTTCCAAGGAGGGGAAAAACTGTTTTTT. Protein sequence: CASSFQGGEKLFF.

V gene TRBV6-2 or TRBV6-3 combines with J gene TRBJ1-1; D is unresolved. This CDR3 is built from 15 residues. Germline values: CDR1 MNHEY, CDR2 SVGEGT. V gave up 2 bases and J gave up 2 bases, with 12 bases separating them. CDR3 region: CASSYARTVNTEAFF. The CDR3, as DNA: TGTGCCAGCAGTTACGCCAGAACGGTAAACACTGAAGCTTTCTTT.

This clonotype occurred a few times. The rearrangement uses TRBV7-9 and TRBJ1-2, with TRBD1 matching over 10 bases. The CDR3 runs 15 residues. Germline CDR1 SEHNR, CDR2 FQNEAQ (reference sequence). After removal of 5 bases from V and 5 bases from J, the junction contained 8 bases not matched to a gene. The CDR3 DNA sequence: TGTGCCAGCAGCCCTGACGGACAGGGGGGATATGGCTACACCTTC. Its translation is CASSPDGQGGYGYTF. Using reference TRBV7-9 and TRBJ1-2 for the parts outside the CDR3, the full variable domain is DTGVSQNPRHKITKRGQNVTFRCDPISEHNRLYWYRQTLGQGPEFLTYFQNEAQLEKSRLLSDRFSAERPKGSFSTLEIQRTEQGDSAMYLCASSPDGQGGYGYTFGSGTRLTVV.

This clonotype has just one count. The chain links TRBV14 to TRBJ1-2; D call uncertain. Germline CDR1 reads SGHDN; CDR2 reads FVKESK. The ends were cut back, 2 bases at V and 4 bases at J, with 8 bases in the middle. The CDR3 totals 13 residues. The CDR3 reads CASSQTDFYGYTF. As DNA, the CDR3 is TGTGCCAGCAGCCAAACAGATTTCTATGGCTACACCTTC. Looking up the rest from reference TRBV14 and TRBJ1-2 gives the full variable domain: EAGVTQFPSHSVIEKGQTVTLRCDPISGHDNLYWYRRVMGKEIKFLLHFVKESKQDESGMPNNRFLAERTGGTYSTLKVQPAELEDSGVYFCASSQTDFYGYTFGSGTRLTVV.

The chain joins TRBV29-1 to TRBJ1-1; 7 nucleotides line up with TRBD1. The CDR3 is 12 residues long. Germline CDR1 is SQVTM and CDR2 is ANQGSEA. V lost 6 bases, J lost 5 bases, and 6 bases stayed unmatched. In DNA form, the CDR3 reads TGCAGCGTCCAACAGGGGTGGACTGAAGCTTTCTTT. This codes for CSVQQGWTEAFF.

The rearrangement joins TRBV28 to TRBJ1-2; the match to TRBD1 covers 7 bases. There are 15 residues in the CDR3. The germline V gene encodes CDR1 MDHEN and CDR2 SYDVKM. J gave up 6 bases and V 3 bases, and 10 bases lay outside the gene matches. The chain's CDR3 is CASSFGDRAFHGYTF. In nucleotides, the CDR3 is TGTGCCAGCAGTTTTGGGGACAGAGCCTTCCATGGCTACACCTTC.

V is TRBV28 and J is TRBJ2-2; TRBD1 matches 7 bases. In germline, CDR1 is MDHEN, CDR2 SYDVKM. The J segment lost 4 bases and the V segment lost 7 bases, leaving 9 bases of the junction unmatched. The CDR3 is made up of 15 amino acids. The CDR3 loop reads CASTLRQGPTGELFF. The CDR3 DNA follows: TGTGCCAGCACCCTTAGACAGGGTCCCACCGGGGAGCTGTTTTTT.

This clonotype was counted only a few times. The rearrangement links TRBV4-2 to TRBJ1-2; D uncertain. The germline V and J ends were trimmed by 0 bases and 4 bases, with 12 bases remaining between them. The germline CDR1 and CDR2 sequences are LGHNA and YNFKEQ. The CDR3 consists of 15 residues. CDR3 amino acids: CASSQEPQVFYGYTF. The CDR3, as DNA: TGTGCCAGCAGCCAAGAACCCCAGGTTTTCTATGGCTACACCTTC.

This clonotype was recorded many times. The V call is TRBV12-3 or TRBV12-4, the J call TRBJ1-2; no definite D call. The CDR3 consists of 10 residues. Trimming shortened V by 3 bases and J by 8 bases, and 4 bases separated the two germline ends. Here the CDR3 DNA reads TGTGCCAGCAGTTTTGGGGGCTACACCTTC. It specifies CASSFGGYTF.

This chain uses TRBV6-1 with TRBJ2-3, with 8 bases matching TRBD2. CDR3 length equals 18 residues. V shed 6 bases and J 2 bases; nucleotides not matched to a gene: 16. The V gene's germline CDR1 is MNHNS and CDR2 SASEGT. The CDR3 protein is CASSLSGGVESFTDTQYF. CDR3 sequence (DNA): TGTGCCAGCAGCCTAAGCGGGGGCGTCGAGAGTTTCACAGATACGCAGTATTTT.

The gene calls are TRBV29-1 and TRBJ2-1, with 7 bases aligning to TRBD2. J lost 3 bases, V lost 7 bases, and 6 bases had no gene match. The CDR3 consists of 13 residues. Germline V gives CDR1 SQVTM, CDR2 ANQGSEA. CDR3 bases: TGCAGCGCCCGGGCTAGCGGCTACAATGAGCAGTTCTTC. It yields the protein CSARASGYNEQFF.

The genes are TRBV19 and TRBJ1-1; D might be TRBD1 (6 bases). V was shortened by 10 bases and J by 1 base, with 16 bases between the two germline ends. Germline V gives CDR1 LNHDA, CDR2 SQIVND (reference sequence). This CDR3 contains 14 residues. CDR3 residues: CATQGGGANTEAFF. CDR3 DNA sequence: TGTGCCACCCAGGGAGGGGGGGCGAACACTGAAGCTTTCTTT. Full variable domain (outside the CDR3, taken from reference TRBV19 and TRBJ1-1): DGGITQSPKYLFRKEGQNVTLSCEQNLNHDAMYWYRQDPGQGLRLIYYSQIVNDFQKGDIAEGYSVSREKKESFPLTVTSAQKNPTAFYLCATQGGGANTEAFFGQGTRLTVV.

The rearrangement uses TRBV7-8 and TRBJ1-2; TRBD1 agrees at 7 bases. After removal of 4 bases from V and 5 bases from J, the junction contained 7 bases not matched to a gene. Looked up from germline, CDR1 is SGHVS and CDR2 is FQNEAQ. This CDR3 has 14 residues. CDR3 DNA sequence: TGTGCCAGCAGCTCCGGGACAGAAAGATATGGCTACACCTTC. This encodes CASSSGTERYGYTF.

This clonotype was seen more than once but under ten times. The CDR3 reads CASSQDLQITEAFF. Here the CDR3 DNA reads TGCGCCAGCAGCCAAGACTTACAGATAACTGAAGCTTTCTTT. V usage is TRBV4-3 and J usage is TRBJ1-1; D ambiguous. V shed 0 bases and J shed 5 bases, with 10 bases lying between them. The CDR3 is made up of 14 amino acids. CDR1 LGHNA and CDR2 YSLEER come from the germline V gene.

This clonotype has more than one count but fewer than ten. The genes are TRBV5-5 and TRBJ1-2; 7 bases map to TRBD1. Germline CDR1 SGHKS, CDR2 YYEKEE (reference sequence). The trim removed 4 bases at V and 3 bases at J, leaving 9 bases unmatched. The CDR3 length is 15 residues. Here the CDR3 DNA reads TGTGCCAGCAGCCCTCGACAGGGATCAGACTATGGCTACACCTTC. Its protein is CASSPRQGSDYGYTF.

The V call is TRBV4-2, the J call TRBJ2-2; 14 nucleotides align to TRBD2. CDR1 is LGHNA, CDR2 YNFKEQ, per germline. The V segment lost 2 bases and the J segment 4 bases; nucleotides outside the gene matches: 9. CDR3 length: 19 amino acids. The CDR3 DNA follows: TGTGCCAGCAGCCAACAACCGGGACTAGCGGGGGTAGGCACCGGGGAGCTGTTTTTT. The encoded protein is CASSQQPGLAGVGTGELFF.

This rearrangement joins TRBV7-2 to TRBJ1-2, with a weak D call TRBD1 (6 bases). The CDR3 totals 14 residues. V lost 2 bases to trimming and J lost 6 bases, with 13 bases between them. The germline V gene encodes CDR1 SGHTA and CDR2 FQGNSA. The CDR3 protein is CASSLHRDPHGYTF. The CDR3 DNA reads as TGTGCCAGCAGCTTACACAGGGATCCCCATGGCTACACCTTC.